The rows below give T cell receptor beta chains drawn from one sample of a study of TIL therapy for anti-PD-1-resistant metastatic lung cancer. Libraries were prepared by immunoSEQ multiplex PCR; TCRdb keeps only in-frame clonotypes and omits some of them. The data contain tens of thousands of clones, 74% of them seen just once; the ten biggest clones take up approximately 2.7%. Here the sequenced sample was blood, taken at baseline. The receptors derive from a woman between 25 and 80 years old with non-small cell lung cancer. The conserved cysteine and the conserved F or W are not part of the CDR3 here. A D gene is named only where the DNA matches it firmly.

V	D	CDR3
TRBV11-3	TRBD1	ASSLRGQVNEQF
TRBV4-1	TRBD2	ASSQNPSGTPDTQY
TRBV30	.	AWSKGGNEKLF
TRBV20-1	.	SASRATEAF
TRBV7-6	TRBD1	ASSLSTGNEKLF
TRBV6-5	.	ASSYQYGIYGYT
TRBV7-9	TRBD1	ASSLGTTGLNYGYT
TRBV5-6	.	ASSPYYEQY
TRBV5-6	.	ASKELGDATGELF
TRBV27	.	ASSLSAPGLGYEQY
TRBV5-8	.	ASSPGLSGHQPQH
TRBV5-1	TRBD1	ASSLLQGVYYEQY
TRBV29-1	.	SVKGVHEQY
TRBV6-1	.	ASSEAKIIAETQY
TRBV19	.	ASSIGGLDSGELF
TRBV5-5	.	ASSGGRRTLYNEQF
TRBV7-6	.	ASSLGVWRDLSYEQY
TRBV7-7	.	ASSRDSRETQY